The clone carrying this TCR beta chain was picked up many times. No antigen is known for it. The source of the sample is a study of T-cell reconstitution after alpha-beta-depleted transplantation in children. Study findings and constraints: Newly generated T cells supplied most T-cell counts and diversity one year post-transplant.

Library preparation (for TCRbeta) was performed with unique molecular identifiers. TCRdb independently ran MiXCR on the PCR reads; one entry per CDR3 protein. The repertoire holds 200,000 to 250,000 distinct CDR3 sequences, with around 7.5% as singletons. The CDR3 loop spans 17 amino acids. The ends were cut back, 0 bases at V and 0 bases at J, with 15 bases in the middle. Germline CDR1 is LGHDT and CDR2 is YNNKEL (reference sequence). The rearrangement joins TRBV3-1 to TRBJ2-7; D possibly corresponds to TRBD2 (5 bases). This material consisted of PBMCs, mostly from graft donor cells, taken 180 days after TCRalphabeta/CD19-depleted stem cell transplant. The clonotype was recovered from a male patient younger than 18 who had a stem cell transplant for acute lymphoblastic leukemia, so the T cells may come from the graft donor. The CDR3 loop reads CASSQEELGVYSYEQYF. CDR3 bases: TGTGCCAGCAGCCAAGAGGAGCTCGGGGTCTACTCCTACGAGCAGTACTTC.